This T cell receptor (beta chain) was retrieved from a study of T cells in Graves' hyperthyroidism and ophthalmopathy. Details on this clonotype: The antigen remains unidentified. Its ends do not fully match the called genes, so a read error is possible.

Amplified TCR beta CDR3 regions came from RNA transcripts. HTBI primers drove first-round RT-PCR of the TCR CDR3. MiXCR was run by TCRdb on the multiplex PCR reads, yielding one entry per CDR3 protein. Of hundreds of thousands of distinct CDR3 sequences detected, roughly a sixth appear once; the ten largest clones hold 15% to 20%. Germline loops: CDR1 MNHNS, CDR2 SASEGT. The CDR3 is made up of 13 amino acids. General study points: Most thyroid clonotypes that were expanded above 0.001 also turned up in blood.

Sequenced material: blood. This receptor was taken from a woman aged 18-35 years with Graves' ophthalmopathy. This chain uses TRBV6-1 with TRBJ1-4; no firm D call. CDR3 in DNA: TGTGCCATCAGTGACGACTCCCTGGGGAAACTGTTTTTT. Its protein is CAISDDSLGKLFF.